This T cell receptor beta chain was captured in a study of blood T cell repertoires in COVID-19. This table comes from immunoSEQ multiplex PCR, and its TCRdb copy is limited to in-frame clones, with some not included. This table has roughly 52,000 clones, 70% to 90% appearing once. This CDR3 is 15 amino acids long. The ends lost 5 bases at V and 6 bases at J; junction bases unmatched: 9. The germline V gene encodes CDR1 SGHTA and CDR2 FQGTGA. By proportion, this clone is medium-sized. This receptor was identified in a human donor in a cohort sampled during active COVID-19. V gene TRBV7-3 combines with J gene TRBJ2-2; TRBD2 matches at 7 bases. The sequencing input was peripheral blood. The CDR3 DNA reads TGTGCCAGCAGCCCTACATTAGCGGGTGCCGGGGAGCTGTTTTTT. This encodes CASSPTLAGAGELFF.